Below are 24 T cell receptor beta chains sequenced from a single sample in a study of T-cell memory formation after mild COVID-19. Each CDR3 protein is one row after TCRdb ran MiXCR on the 5' RACE reads. The repertoire includes 110,000 to 150,000 distinct CDR3 sequences, roughly 24% of them detected once, and 24% sits in the top ten. The sample comprised PBMCs or a T cell subset sorted from them (not recorded which). The receptor set was obtained from an adult woman who had mild COVID-19 (a few samples of this study predate the infection). Cell type and time point are not known.

The CDR3, as DNA: TGCAGCGTCGCCGACGTTTTTGGGGGGGTAGCCACTAGCACAGATACGCAGTATTTT. Translating gives CSVADVFGGVATSTDTQYF. The chain uses TRBV29-1 and TRBJ2-3; 7 nucleotides line up with TRBD2. The CDR3 spans 19 residues. The germline gives CDR1 SQVTM, CDR2 ANQGSEA. Losses at the gene ends were 6 bases for V and 0 bases for J; bases not matched to a gene: 21.

This clonotype was seen ten or more times. This chain links TRBV5-5 with TRBJ1-2; D gene uncertain. There are 13 residues in the CDR3. Trimming pared 0 bases from V and 5 bases from J, leaving 8 bases between. CDR1 SGHKS and CDR2 YYEKEE come from the germline V gene (reference sequence). CDR3 nucleotide sequence: TGTGCCAGCAGCTTGGAATCCGGGTATGGCTACACCTTC. Translating gives CASSLESGYGYTF.

The genes are TRBV19 and TRBJ2-1; the D gene is possibly TRBD2 (5 bases). The V gene lost 0 bases and the J gene lost 4 bases, with 10 bases spanning the gap. The CDR3 spans 15 residues. Germline-derived CDR1 and CDR2 are LNHDA and SQIVND (reference sequence). The CDR3 is CASSIDRRTYNEQFF. CDR3 coding DNA: TGTGCCAGTAGTATAGATCGAAGGACTTACAATGAGCAGTTCTTC.

The chain is built from TRBV12-3 or TRBV12-4 and TRBJ1-1; TRBD1 is a possible D gene (5 bases). The germline V and J ends were trimmed by 7 bases and 6 bases, with 15 bases remaining between them. The CDR3 has 13 amino acids. Here the CDR3 DNA reads TGTGCCAGCATGGACACCCTAAGGCCTGAAGCTTTCTTT. This gives the protein CASMDTLRPEAFF.

This clonotype was recorded a few times. V gene TRBV11-2 combines with J gene TRBJ2-1, with D uncertain. Germline V gives CDR1 SGHAT, CDR2 FQNNGV. The CDR3 runs 13 residues. The ends were cut back, 5 bases at V and 9 bases at J, with 14 bases in the middle. The CDR3 nucleotides are TGTGCCAGCAGCGCCACGTTTGTTCGTGAGCAGTTCTTC. Its translation is CASSATFVREQFF.

This clonotype was counted between two and nine times. V usage is TRBV4-2 and J usage is TRBJ1-4, with unresolved D. The CDR3 has 15 amino acids. Trimming left V 4 bases short and J 8 bases short, with 17 bases between. CDR1 LGHNA and CDR2 YNFKEQ come from the germline V gene. The CDR3 here is CASSPLEGITEKLFF. The DNA of the CDR3 is TGTGCCAGCAGCCCTCTTGAGGGAATAACGGAAAAACTGTTTTTT.

This clonotype was counted between two and nine times. The chain joins TRBV24-1 to TRBJ1-5; tentatively, D is TRBD1 (5 bases). This CDR3 comprises 12 residues. Germline assignment: CDR1 KGHDR and CDR2 SFDVKD. V lost 10 bases and J 3 bases, leaving 9 bases between the germline ends. The CDR3 DNA is TGTGCCACTCAGGGATACAATCAGCCCCAGCATTTT. It translates to CATQGYNQPQHF.

The chain is built from TRBV21-1 and TRBJ2-6; TRBD1, the table's D call, was not compared with the DNA. TRBV21-1 is termed a pseudogene. This CDR3 spans 17 amino acids. The CDR3 spells CASSRRQANSGANVLTF. The CDR3 DNA reads as TGTGCCAGCAGTAGGAGACAGGCGAACTCTGGGGCCAACGTCCTGACTTTC.

This clonotype was seen a handful of times. This chain joins TRBV5-1 and TRBJ1-1, with D unresolved. This CDR3 has 13 residues. V lost 2 bases, J lost 1 base, and 6 bases lay in between. Germline values: CDR1 SGHRS, CDR2 YFSETQ. Here the CDR3 DNA reads TGCGCCAGCAGCTTTGTCCCGAACACTGAAGCTTTCTTT. Protein product: CASSFVPNTEAFF.

The chain links TRBV6-2 or TRBV6-3 to TRBJ2-2; D not certain. The CDR3 extends over 13 amino acids. V lost 8 bases, J lost 3 bases, and 10 bases lay in between. Germline lookup yields CDR1 MNHEY and CDR2 SVGEGT. CDR3 DNA sequence: TGTGCCAGCTCGTTAGGGTACACCGGGGAGCTGTTTTTT. Its translation: CASSLGYTGELFF.

J is TRBJ1-1 and V is TRBV7-9; no firm D call. Germline V gives CDR1 SEHNR, CDR2 FQNEAQ (reference sequence). CDR3 length: 16 residues. V was pared by 4 bases and J by 2 bases, with 17 bases between. CDR3 sequence reads: CASSSSPDTGNTEAFF. The CDR3 region has the DNA TGTGCCAGCAGCTCCTCACCCGACACTGGAAACACTGAAGCTTTCTTT. Full variable domain (remainder filled in from reference TRBV7-9 and TRBJ1-1): DTGVSQNPRHKITKRGQNVTFRCDPISEHNRLYWYRQTLGQGPEFLTYFQNEAQLEKSRLLSDRFSAERPKGSFSTLEIQRTEQGDSAMYLCASSSSPDTGNTEAFFGQGTRLTVV.

V and J are TRBV7-9 and TRBJ2-1, with 7 bases fitting TRBD2. J gave up 3 bases and V 3 bases, and 8 bases lay outside the gene matches. This CDR3 has 16 amino acids. Looked up from germline, CDR1 is SEHNR and CDR2 is FQNEAQ (reference sequence). The CDR3 loop reads CASSFLSGESYNEQFF. The CDR3 DNA reads as TGTGCCAGCAGCTTTTTGAGCGGGGAAAGCTACAATGAGCAGTTCTTC.

This sequence joins TRBV15 and TRBJ2-7; tentative D call: TRBD1 (6 bases). Trimming stripped 1 base from V and 3 bases from J, with 16 bases between. The germline gives CDR1 LNHNV, CDR2 YYDKDF (reference sequence). The CDR3 runs 16 residues. The CDR3: CATSRAPGQFGYEQYF. The CDR3 coding sequence is TGTGCCACCAGCAGAGCTCCGGGACAATTCGGCTACGAGCAGTACTTC.

This clonotype was observed a few times. This chain links TRBV7-9 with TRBJ1-2; D gene ambiguous. With 1 base removed from V and 0 bases from J, the gap between germline ends came to 6 bases. Germline lookup yields CDR1 SEHNR and CDR2 FQNEAQ (reference sequence). The CDR3 spans 14 residues. The CDR3 loop reads CASSLEGANYGYTF. The CDR3 DNA follows: TGTGCCAGCAGCTTAGAAGGTGCTAACTATGGCTACACCTTC.

This clonotype was counted only a few times. This chain links TRBV6-6 with TRBJ1-1, with 7 bases aligning to TRBD1. V shed 4 bases, J shed 3 bases, and the junction held 2 bases outside the gene matches. The germline gives CDR1 MNHNY, CDR2 SVGAGI (reference sequence). The CDR3 is 13 amino acids. The CDR3 here is CASSSGQDTEAFF. CDR3 nucleotide sequence: TGTGCCAGCAGTTCCGGACAGGACACTGAAGCTTTCTTT.

The CDR3 DNA is TGTGCCAGCAGCCTAAACCCGGGGGCCCCAACAGATACGCAGTATTTT. It is translated as CASSLNPGAPTDTQYF. The chain joins TRBV7-3 to TRBJ2-3; the D call may be TRBD1 or TRBD2 (6 bases each). V was pared by 5 bases and J by 3 bases, with 18 bases between. Germline values: CDR1 SGHTA, CDR2 FQGTGA. The CDR3 spans 16 residues.

Only a few counts were recorded for this clonotype. This sequence joins TRBV13 and TRBJ2-7; 11 bases map to TRBD1. The CDR3 covers 15 residues. The germline gives CDR1 PRHDT, CDR2 FYEKMQ (reference sequence). J lost 3 bases, V lost 4 bases, and 5 bases had no gene match. The chain's CDR3 is CASSSPGQGVYEQYF. The CDR3 coding sequence is TGTGCCAGCAGCTCCCCGGGACAGGGGGTCTACGAGCAGTACTTC.

This clonotype has more than one count but fewer than ten. The rearrangement links TRBV4-1 to TRBJ2-7; the D gene is possibly TRBD2 (5 bases). Germline values: CDR1 MGHRA, CDR2 YSYEKL. This CDR3 has 15 amino acids. V was cut by 0 bases and J by 0 bases, with 9 bases left in between. For the CDR3, the DNA is TGCGCCAGCAGCCAAGAAGGCCGGGGCTCCTACGAGCAGTACTTC. This sequence encodes CASSQEGRGSYEQYF.

This clonotype was detected ten times or more. This sequence joins TRBV25-1 and TRBJ2-7; perhaps TRBD1 as D (6 bases). From germline, CDR1 is MGHDK and CDR2 SYGVNS. The CDR3 has 13 residues. The V end lost 4 bases, the J end lost 2 bases, and 9 bases lay between the germline ends. CDR3 in amino acids: CASSATGTYEQYF. CDR3 bases: TGTGCCAGCAGTGCAACAGGGACCTACGAGCAGTACTTC.

This clonotype was detected a few times. V gene TRBV27 combines with J gene TRBJ1-1; 7 bases agree with TRBD1. Germline V gene data show CDR1 as MNHEY and CDR2 as SMNVEV (reference sequence). Trimming at V came to 5 bases and at J to 3 bases, leaving 9 bases not matched to a gene. The CDR3 loop spans 15 amino acids. This CDR3 reads CASSPQTGIHTEAFF. The CDR3 coding sequence is TGTGCCAGCAGTCCCCAGACAGGGATCCACACTGAAGCTTTCTTT.

This clonotype was recorded a few times. This rearrangement joins TRBV9 to TRBJ2-2; perhaps D is TRBD1 or TRBD2 (5 bases each). Germline V CDR1 and CDR2: SGDLS, YYNGEE. The CDR3 spans 13 residues. Trimming pared 7 bases from V and 3 bases from J, leaving 10 bases between. CDR3: CASGDRYTGELFF. The CDR3 DNA reads as TGTGCCAGCGGGGACCGTTACACCGGGGAGCTGTTTTTT.

The chain has TRBV29-1 and TRBJ1-1; D call uncertain. The CDR3 length is 11 residues. The germline V gene has CDR1 SQVTM and CDR2 ANQGSEA. Trimming left V 1 base short and J 10 bases short, with 10 bases between. The CDR3 DNA follows: TGCAGCGTTGAAGTCCCGCCGGGAGCTTTCTTT. This encodes CSVEVPPGAFF.

The count of this clonotype is one. The rearrangement uses TRBV27 and TRBJ2-7, with 11 bases fitting TRBD1. V shed 4 bases, J shed 7 bases, and the junction held 6 bases outside the gene matches. The CDR3 runs 14 residues. Germline V gene sequence: CDR1 MNHEY, CDR2 SMNVEV (reference sequence). The CDR3 here is CASSYGQGAGEQYF. CDR3 DNA sequence: TGTGCCAGCAGTTATGGACAGGGGGCGGGAGAGCAGTACTTC.

There are many counts of this clonotype. The rearrangement links TRBV4-2 to TRBJ2-5; 7 bases fit TRBD2. The germline V gene has CDR1 LGHNA and CDR2 YNFKEQ. The CDR3 has 15 residues. After removal of 0 bases from V and 0 bases from J, the junction contained 1 base not matched to a gene. Written as DNA, the CDR3 is TGTGCCAGCAGCCAAGAGCGGGGGAACCAAGAGACCCAGTACTTC. It encodes CASSQERGNQETQYF.